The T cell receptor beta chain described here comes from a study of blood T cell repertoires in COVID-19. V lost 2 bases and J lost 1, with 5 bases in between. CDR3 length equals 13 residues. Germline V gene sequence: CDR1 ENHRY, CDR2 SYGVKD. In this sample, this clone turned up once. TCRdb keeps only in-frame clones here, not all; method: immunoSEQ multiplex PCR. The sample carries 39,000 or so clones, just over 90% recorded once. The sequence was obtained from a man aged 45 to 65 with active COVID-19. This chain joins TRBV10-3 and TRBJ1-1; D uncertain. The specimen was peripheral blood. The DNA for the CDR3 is TGTGCCATCAGTGAGCGGGGGAACACTGAAGCTTTCTTT. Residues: CAISERGNTEAFF.